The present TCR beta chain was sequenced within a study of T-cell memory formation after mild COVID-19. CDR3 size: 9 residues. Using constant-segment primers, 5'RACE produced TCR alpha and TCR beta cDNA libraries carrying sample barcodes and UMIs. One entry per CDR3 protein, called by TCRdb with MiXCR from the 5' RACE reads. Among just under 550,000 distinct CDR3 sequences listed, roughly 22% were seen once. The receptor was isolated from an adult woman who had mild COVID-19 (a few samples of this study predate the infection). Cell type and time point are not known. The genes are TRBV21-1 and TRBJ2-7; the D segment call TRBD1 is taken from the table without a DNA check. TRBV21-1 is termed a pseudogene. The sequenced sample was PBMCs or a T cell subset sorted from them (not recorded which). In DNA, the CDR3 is TGTGCCATCCCCTGGGAGCAGTACTTC. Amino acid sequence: CAIPWEQYF.